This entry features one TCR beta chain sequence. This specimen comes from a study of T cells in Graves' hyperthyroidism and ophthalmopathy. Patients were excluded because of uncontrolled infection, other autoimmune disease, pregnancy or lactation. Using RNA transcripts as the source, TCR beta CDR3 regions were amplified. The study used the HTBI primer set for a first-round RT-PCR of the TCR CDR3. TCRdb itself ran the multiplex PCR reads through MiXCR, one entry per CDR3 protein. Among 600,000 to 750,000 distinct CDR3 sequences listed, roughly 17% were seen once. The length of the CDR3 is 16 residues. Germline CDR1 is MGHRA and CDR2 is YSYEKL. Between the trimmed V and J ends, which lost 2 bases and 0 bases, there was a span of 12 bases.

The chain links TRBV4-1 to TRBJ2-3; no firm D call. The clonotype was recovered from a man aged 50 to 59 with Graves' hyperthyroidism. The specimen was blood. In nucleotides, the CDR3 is TGCGCCAGCAGCCAACCCCTGCGGTCTAGCACAGATACGCAGTATTTT. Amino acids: CASSQPLRSSTDTQYF.